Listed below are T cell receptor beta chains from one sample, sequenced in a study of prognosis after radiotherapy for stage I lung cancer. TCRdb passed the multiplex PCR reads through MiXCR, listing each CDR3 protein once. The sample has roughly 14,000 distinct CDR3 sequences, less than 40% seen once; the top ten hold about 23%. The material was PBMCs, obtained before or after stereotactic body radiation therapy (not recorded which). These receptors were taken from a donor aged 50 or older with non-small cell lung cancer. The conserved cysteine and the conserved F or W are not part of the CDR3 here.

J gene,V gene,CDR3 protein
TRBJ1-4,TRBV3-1,ASSQRTEKLF
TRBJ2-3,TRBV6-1,ASSVGAGGPYTQY
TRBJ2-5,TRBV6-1,AISLTVAGRETQY
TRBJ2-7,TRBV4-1,ASSPLAGADYEQY
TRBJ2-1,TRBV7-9,ASSKTGTSAHNEQF
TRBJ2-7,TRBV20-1,SARGLAGSSYEQY
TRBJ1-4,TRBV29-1,SVSERGVEKLF
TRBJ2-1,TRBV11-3,ASSPTGQLGNEQF
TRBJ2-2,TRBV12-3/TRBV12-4,ASSLGAAQGGTGELF
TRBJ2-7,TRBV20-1,SAGGGLAGGRVYEQY
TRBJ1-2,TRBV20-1,SARVPLNYGYT
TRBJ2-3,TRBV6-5,TSSYSNRPSTDTQY
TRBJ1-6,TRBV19,ASRETGITLH
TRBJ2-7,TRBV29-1,SVVLADSSYEQY
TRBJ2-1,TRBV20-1,SVGQGDSNEQF
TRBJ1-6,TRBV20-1,GVGPGQGGNSPLH
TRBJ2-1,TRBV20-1,SARLSAGYNEQF
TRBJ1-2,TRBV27,ASSLSYPGNYGYT
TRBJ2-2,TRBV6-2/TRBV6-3,ASSLTTDQGSGELF
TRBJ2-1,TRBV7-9,ASSLVVLAGGDYNEQF
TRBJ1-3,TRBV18,ASSPPFGDSGNTIY
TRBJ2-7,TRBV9,ASSIGTGGDYEQY